The 21 T cell receptor beta chains reported below all come from one sample, sequenced in a study of T cells after yellow fever vaccination (dated by TCRdb to about 2019). This specimen's treatment or condition label, interpreted: live attenuated yellow fever vaccine strain. The library was generated by 5' RACE. For sequencing, an Illumina HiSeq 2500 was employed. Using fastp at Q25 and MiXCR, TCRdb reprocessed the public reads and kept productive beta chains. Identical CDR3 proteins give one entry, which carries the most common genes and DNA. The sample data list 450,000 to 600,000 distinct CDR3 sequences, and about 13% of these were observed just once. Around 15% of the sample lies in the top ten. This material consisted of PBMCs, taken on the day of the yellow fever booster vaccination. These receptors all stem from a man under 40 who received the YFV17D yellow fever vaccine.

This clonotype has just a few counts. The CDR3 region is CASSLGGGGRAYEQYF. CDR3 coding DNA: TGTGCCAGCAGCTTAGGTGGGGGCGGGAGGGCCTACGAGCAGTACTTC. The chain joins TRBV7-2 to TRBJ2-7; TRBD2 agrees at 9 bases. J was trimmed by 2 bases and V by 1 base; bases with no gene match: 6. This CDR3 is 16 amino acids long. CDR1 and CDR2 from the germline V gene are SGHTA and FQGNSA.

This clonotype was detected only a few times. V usage is TRBV7-2 and J usage is TRBJ2-1; 7 bases are a match to TRBD1. V lost 5 bases, J lost 8 bases, and 6 bases stayed unmatched. The CDR3 runs to 13 residues. Germline V gene sequence: CDR1 SGHTA, CDR2 FQGNSA. The CDR3 loop is CASSPGQADEQFF. Written as DNA, the CDR3 is TGTGCCAGCAGCCCAGGACAGGCCGATGAGCAGTTCTTC.

J is TRBJ2-7 and V is TRBV30; the D gene is possibly TRBD2 (5 bases). CDR1 GTSNPN and CDR2 SVGIG come from the germline V gene (reference sequence). The ends were cut back, 5 bases at V and 5 bases at J, with 19 bases in the middle. The CDR3 sequence is 14 residues long. CDR3 nucleotide sequence: TGTGCCTGGGCCAACGACGGAGGCCTGGACGAGCAGTACTTC. It yields the protein CAWANDGGLDEQYF.

This chain joins TRBV15 and TRBJ2-1, with a tentative D call TRBD2 (6 bases). Trimming pared 5 bases from V and 9 bases from J, leaving 14 bases between. The CDR3 covers 13 residues. In germline, CDR1 is LNHNV, CDR2 YYDKDF (reference sequence). As DNA, the CDR3 is TGTGCCACCAGCTTAGTGGGAGGAGGTGAGCAGTTCTTC. This gives the protein CATSLVGGGEQFF. The full variable domain, in which reference TRBV15 and TRBJ2-1 provide the parts outside the CDR3, is DAMVIQNPRYQVTQFGKPVTLSCSQTLNHNVMYWYQQKSSQAPKLLFHYYDKDFNNEADTPDNFQSRRPNTSFCFLDIRSPGLGDTAMYLCATSLVGGGEQFFGPGTRLTVL.

J is TRBJ2-1 and V is TRBV5-1, with 11 bases identical to TRBD2. Germline loops: CDR1 SGHRS, CDR2 YFSETQ. CDR3 length equals 15 residues. Unmatched junction bases numbered 12, after V lost 6 bases and J lost 10 bases. As DNA, the CDR3 is TGCGCCAGCACCCAAGGGACTAGCGGCCTCTTGGAGCAGTTCTTC. Protein sequence: CASTQGTSGLLEQFF.

This clonotype was counted between two and nine times. V usage is TRBV6-1 and J usage is TRBJ1-5; the D gene is possibly TRBD1 (6 bases). This CDR3 region has 15 residues. Deletions cut 7 bases from V and 1 base from J, with 14 bases between. CDR1 and CDR2 (germline): MNHNS, SASEGT. The CDR3 DNA reads as TGTGCCAGCAAAAAAGGGGGTGGGAGCAATCAGCCCCAGCATTTT. Amino acids: CASKKGGGSNQPQHF.

There are a few counts of this clonotype. The rearrangement links TRBV18 to TRBJ2-7; D is unresolved. The length of the CDR3 is 14 residues. The germline CDR1 and CDR2 sequences are KGHSH and LQKENI. V was shortened by 3 bases and J by 3 bases, with 12 bases between the two germline ends. In DNA form, the CDR3 reads TGTGCCAGCTCACCGGTTCAGAGTATCTACGAGCAGTACTTC. Amino acid sequence: CASSPVQSIYEQYF.

The chain combines TRBV5-1 with TRBJ1-1, with TRBD1 as a possible D gene (5 bases). The germline gives CDR1 SGHRS, CDR2 YFSETQ. V was cut by 0 bases and J by 0 bases, with 15 bases left in between. The CDR3 runs to 17 residues. The CDR3 protein is CASSLVVLGGVNTEAFF. CDR3 DNA: TGCGCCAGCAGCTTGGTGGTCTTGGGGGGAGTGAACACTGAAGCTTTCTTT.

CDR3 sequence reads: CSAWEAGLWTQYF. The CDR3 bases are TGCAGTGCGTGGGAAGCGGGATTATGGACCCAGTACTTC. The chain recombines TRBV20-1 with TRBJ2-5; 7 bases agree with TRBD2. There are 13 residues in the CDR3. V dropped 6 bases and J dropped 7; count of bases not matched to a gene: 11. Germline assignment: CDR1 DFQATT and CDR2 SNEGSKA (reference sequence).

This clonotype has just a few counts. The genes are TRBV2 and TRBJ1-4; D gene unclear. This CDR3 region has 15 residues. The germline V and J ends were trimmed by 7 bases and 5 bases, with 17 bases remaining between them. Germline V lookup: CDR1 SNHLY, CDR2 FYNNEI. This chain's CDR3 is CASILNALSNEKLFF. CDR3 coding DNA: TGTGCCAGCATTTTGAATGCACTCTCCAATGAAAAACTGTTTTTT.

This clonotype was counted ten times or more. The V and J genes are TRBV27 and TRBJ2-7; D unclear. Germline CDR1 reads MNHEY; CDR2 reads SMNVEV (reference sequence). V was shortened by 3 bases and J by 0 bases, with 12 bases between the two germline ends. The CDR3 is 15 residues long. DNA of the CDR3: TGTGCCAGCAGTTTCACGGGCCTAAGCTCCTACGAGCAGTACTTC. It specifies CASSFTGLSSYEQYF.

The chain joins TRBV21-1 to TRBJ2-5; the DNA was not used to check the table's D call, TRBD1. TRBV21-1 is a listed pseudogene. CDR3 length: 17 amino acids. Here the CDR3 DNA reads TGTGCCAGCAGCAAAGGGGAATACTCGGGACTACTAAAGACCCAGTACTTC. It translates to CASSKGEYSGLLKTQYF.

V gene TRBV7-2 combines with J gene TRBJ1-2; D is uncertain. Trimming pared 1 base from V and 8 bases from J, leaving 8 bases between. This CDR3 region has 12 residues. From germline, CDR1 is SGHTA and CDR2 FQGNSA. The CDR3 DNA reads TGTGCCAGCAGCTTAGAATTAGGAGGCTACACCTTC. Translating gives CASSLELGGYTF.

This clonotype was seen only a few times. The genes are TRBV6-1 and TRBJ2-1; a weak D match, TRBD2 (5 bases). CDR1 is MNHNS, CDR2 SASEGT, per germline. This CDR3 spans 14 amino acids. V lost 6 bases, J lost 6 bases, and 15 bases lay in between. Here the CDR3 reads CASSRVGLPNEQFF. In nucleotides, the CDR3 is TGTGCCAGCAGCCGGGTAGGACTCCCCAATGAGCAGTTCTTC.

CDR3 protein: CASSTDGRGYEQYF. CDR3 nucleotide sequence: TGTGCCAGCAGCACCGACGGTAGGGGGTACGAGCAGTACTTC. The chain combines TRBV7-6 with TRBJ2-7, with TRBD1 as a possible D gene (6 bases). The CDR3 covers 14 residues. V shed 5 bases and J shed 4 bases, with 15 bases lying between them. CDR1 and CDR2 from the germline V gene are SGHVS and FNYEAQ. The entire variable domain, with the rest obtained from reference TRBV7-6 and TRBJ2-7, is as follows: GAGVSQSPRYKVTKRGQDVALRCDPISGHVSLYWYRQALGQGPEFLTYFNYEAQQDKSGLPNDRFSAERPEGSISTLTIQRTEQRDSAMYRCASSTDGRGYEQYFGPGTRLTVT.

This chain connects TRBV7-2 to TRBJ1-6; TRBD1 agrees at 8 bases. CDR3 length: 13 residues. Germline loops: CDR1 SGHTA, CDR2 FQGNSA. V lost 5 bases to trimming and J lost 10 bases; unmatched junction nucleotides: 4. CDR3 sequence: CASSQDRESPLHF. CDR3 sequence (DNA): TGTGCCAGCAGCCAGGACAGGGAATCACCCCTCCACTTT.

This clonotype came up a few times. The J gene is TRBJ2-3, the V gene TRBV27; unclear D gene. The V gene's germline CDR1 is MNHEY and CDR2 SMNVEV (reference sequence). The length of the CDR3 is 17 residues. V gave up 2 bases and J gave up 4 bases, with 19 bases separating them. For the CDR3, the DNA is TGTGCCAGCAGTTTACGGCTGCAGCTCCCTGGCGCAGATACGCAGTATTTT. It specifies CASSLRLQLPGADTQYF.

The genes are TRBV18 and TRBJ2-3; D may correspond to TRBD1 or TRBD2 (5 bases each). V gave up 4 bases and J gave up 5 bases, with 19 bases separating them. The CDR3 is 16 amino acids. From germline, CDR1 is KGHSH and CDR2 LQKENI. The CDR3 DNA is TGTGCCAGCTCACAGAGGTTCGGGGACCAGGGAGATACGCAGTATTTT. The encoded protein is CASSQRFGDQGDTQYF.

The V gene is TRBV27, the J gene TRBJ2-1, with D possibly matching TRBD2 (6 bases). The germline V and J ends were trimmed by 1 base and 5 bases, with 6 bases remaining between them. Per the germline V gene, CDR1 is MNHEY and CDR2 is SMNVEV (reference sequence). The CDR3 consists of 13 residues. The CDR3 sequence is CASSLLADNEQFF. CDR3 in DNA: TGTGCCAGCAGTTTATTAGCGGACAATGAGCAGTTCTTC.

This clonotype was observed a few times. This chain uses TRBV14 with TRBJ2-1; TRBD1 matches at 8 bases. This CDR3 region has 14 residues. Trimming removed 3 bases from V and 9 bases from J; junction bases left unmatched: 7. Germline V gives CDR1 SGHDN, CDR2 FVKESK. In DNA, the CDR3 is TGTGCCAGCAGCCAGACAGGGGCACCCATTGAGCAGTTCTTC. Translation gives CASSQTGAPIEQFF.

CDR3 bases: TGTGCCAGCAGCGGAGTAAGGAGGGATGGTCAGCCCCAGCATTTT. It is translated as CASSGVRRDGQPQHF. This sequence joins TRBV7-2 and TRBJ1-5; D unclear. Germline V gene sequence: CDR1 SGHTA, CDR2 FQGNSA. Trimming stripped 5 bases from V and 6 bases from J, with 17 bases between. The CDR3 contains 15 residues.